Listed here are 18 T cell receptor beta chains from one sample, sequenced in a study of T cell responses to AZD1222 COVID-19 vaccine. Libraries were prepared by immunoSEQ multiplex PCR; TCRdb keeps only in-frame clonotypes and omits some of them. The data hold more than 130,000 clones, with approximately 90% observed a single time. The specimen was peripheral blood, collected on day 0 of AZD1222 vaccination. These receptors all come from an adult in good health.

CDR3 sequence (DNA): TGCGCCAGCAGCTTGAGGTGGGCTGGCACAGATACGCAGTATTTT. Translation gives CASSLRWAGTDTQYF. V gene TRBV5-1 combines with J gene TRBJ2-3; D not resolved. The CDR3 spans 15 residues. The germline gives CDR1 SGHRS, CDR2 YFSETQ. V lost 1 base and J lost 1, with 10 bases in between. Using reference TRBV5-1 and TRBJ2-3 for the parts outside the CDR3, the full variable domain is KAGVTQTPRYLIKTRGQQVTLSCSPISGHRSVSWYQQTPGQGLQFLFEYFSETQRNKGNFPGRFSGRQFSNSRSEMNVSTLELGDSALYLCASSLRWAGTDTQYFGPGTRLTVL.

The chain recombines TRBV6-5 with TRBJ2-7; D perhaps matches TRBD2 (7 bases). Trimming stripped 4 bases from V and 8 bases from J, with 18 bases between. CDR3 length: 14 residues. The germline gives CDR1 MNHEY, CDR2 SVGAGI. The CDR3 region has the DNA TGTGCCAGCAGTTCGGGGGGCCGCTTTGGGCAGCAGTACTTC. Residues: CASSSGGRFGQQYF.

This rearrangement joins TRBV6-1 to TRBJ2-2; TRBD1 agrees at 7 bases. The CDR3 has 19 amino acids. Germline V gene sequence: CDR1 MNHNS, CDR2 SASEGT. V was pared by 0 bases and J by 2 bases, with 12 bases of the junction left unmatched. CDR3 DNA sequence: TGTGCCAGCAGTGAAGCGCTTCTGGGACAGAACCTAAACACCGGGGAGCTGTTTTTT. Residues: CASSEALLGQNLNTGELFF.

The V call is TRBV7-6, the J call TRBJ2-2; D ambiguous. V was clipped by 1 base and J by 7 bases, with 10 bases between them. Germline loops: CDR1 SGHVS, CDR2 FNYEAQ. This CDR3 has 14 amino acids. The CDR3 sequence is CASSLEAARGELFF. The CDR3 DNA reads TGTGCCAGCAGCTTAGAGGCTGCCCGCGGGGAGCTGTTTTTT. The variable domain in full, completed from reference TRBV7-6 and TRBJ2-2, reads GAGVSQSPRYKVTKRGQDVALRCDPISGHVSLYWYRQALGQGPEFLTYFNYEAQQDKSGLPNDRFSAERPEGSISTLTIQRTEQRDSAMYRCASSLEAARGELFFGEGSRLTVL.

This rearrangement joins TRBV19 to TRBJ2-3, with D tentatively TRBD2 (5 bases). CDR3 length: 15 amino acids. The V and J ends lost 5 bases and 0 bases respectively, with 12 bases between them. Per germline, CDR1 LNHDA and CDR2 SQIVND (reference sequence). The CDR3 DNA follows: TGTGCCAGTAGTTATCAGCGGAGAAGCACAGATACGCAGTATTTT. It is translated as CASSYQRRSTDTQYF.

CDR3 loop: CASSLVRDRGSAEAFF. In DNA, the CDR3 is TGTGCCAGCAGCTTGGTCCGGGACAGGGGTAGCGCTGAAGCTTTCTTT. The chain joins TRBV5-4 to TRBJ1-1, with TRBD1 matching over 10 bases. Germline CDR1 and CDR2: SGHNT and YYREEE (reference sequence). Germline trimming cut 0 bases from V and 6 bases from J; bases unmatched to any gene: 8. This CDR3 is built from 16 residues. The variable domain in full, with the rest retrieved from reference TRBV5-4 and TRBJ1-1, is ETGVTQSPTHLIKTRGQQVTLRCSSQSGHNTVSWYQQALGQGPQFIFQYYREEENGRGNFPPRFSGLQFPNYSSELNVNALELDDSALYLCASSLVRDRGSAEAFFGQGTRLTVV.

The chain is built from TRBV12-3 or TRBV12-4 and TRBJ2-5; possibly TRBD2 for D (5 bases). CDR3 length: 13 residues. V shed 7 bases and J shed 5 bases, with 14 bases lying between them. This CDR3 is CASNGLAQETQYF. The CDR3 nucleotides read TGTGCCAGCAATGGGCTAGCCCAGGAGACCCAGTACTTC.

The genes are TRBV19 and TRBJ2-7, with 7 positions matching TRBD1. The ends lost 5 bases at V and 2 bases at J; junction bases unmatched: 6. Germline assignment: CDR1 LNHDA and CDR2 SQIVND (reference sequence). The CDR3 loop spans 14 amino acids. Here the CDR3 reads CASSFETGTYEQYF. CDR3 bases: TGTGCCAGTAGTTTCGAGACAGGGACCTACGAGCAGTACTTC.

The V call is TRBV21-1, the J call TRBJ2-7; no DNA check was done on the table's D call, TRBD2. TRBV21-1 is listed as a pseudogene. CDR3 length: 14 amino acids. In DNA form, the CDR3 reads TGTGCCAGCAGCAAAGGAATTAGCGGCTACGAGCAGTACTTC. Translation: CASSKGISGYEQYF.

The table lists this clone with a few counts. The V gene is TRBV29-1, the J gene TRBJ2-7, with D perhaps being TRBD1 or TRBD2 (5 bases each). The CDR3 runs 16 residues. V was trimmed by 1 base and J by 3 bases, leaving 19 bases between them. CDR1 and CDR2 (germline): SQVTM, ANQGSEA. CDR3 protein: CSVEGFPTMGDYEQYF. CDR3 nucleotide sequence: TGCAGCGTTGAAGGGTTCCCAACGATGGGGGACTACGAGCAGTACTTC.

V and J are TRBV4-2 and TRBJ1-5, with 7 bases that match TRBD1. V was pared by 0 bases and J by 6 bases, with 11 bases of the junction left unmatched. CDR1 is LGHNA and CDR2 is YNFKEQ in the germline V gene. The CDR3 sequence is 17 residues long. The CDR3 DNA reads as TGTGCCAGCAGCCAAGATCGGGGCAGGGGGAGAGGTCAGCCCCAGCATTTT. As protein: CASSQDRGRGRGQPQHF.

This clone was detected once. The chain carries TRBV2 and TRBJ2-5, with 12 bases matching TRBD2. CDR1 and CDR2 (germline): SNHLY, FYNNEI. CDR3 size: 13 residues. V gave up 7 bases and J gave up 5 bases; unmatched junction bases: 2. In nucleotides, the CDR3 is TGTGCCAGCATCCTAGCGGGGGGGGAGACCCAGTACTTC. It translates to CASILAGGETQYF.

This chain uses TRBV12-5 with TRBJ2-2; 9 nucleotides agree with TRBD2. Germline loops: CDR1 LGHNT, CDR2 FRNRAP. This CDR3 comprises 16 residues. Losses at the gene ends were 2 bases for V and 2 bases for J; bases not matched to a gene: 3. The CDR3 coding sequence is TGTGCTAGTGGTTTGCCTAGCGGGACCAACACCGGGGAGCTGTTTTTT. Translating gives CASGLPSGTNTGELFF.

The J gene is TRBJ2-1, the V gene TRBV7-6, with TRBD2 matching over 13 bases. V lost 0 bases, J lost 7 bases, and 3 bases stayed unmatched. Germline lookup yields CDR1 SGHVS and CDR2 FNYEAQ. The CDR3 spans 16 residues. The CDR3 sequence is CASSLARTSGSNEQFF. The CDR3 DNA is TGTGCCAGCAGCTTAGCAAGGACTAGCGGGAGTAATGAGCAGTTCTTC.

The chain is built from TRBV12-3 or TRBV12-4 and TRBJ1-2, with D possibly TRBD1 on 5 matching bases. V was trimmed by 5 bases and J by 4 bases, leaving 11 bases between them. The CDR3 is made up of 13 amino acids. CDR3 in DNA: TGTGCCAGCAGTCCAGAGGACATCTATGGCTACACCTTC. The encoded protein is CASSPEDIYGYTF.

The rearrangement joins TRBV5-4 to TRBJ2-7; D is possibly TRBD2 (6 bases). The CDR3 totals 14 residues. CDR1 is SGHNT and CDR2 is YYREEE in the germline V gene (reference sequence). Trimming cost V 2 bases and J 3 bases, with 12 bases left between them. This CDR3 reads CASSFPGVNYEQYF. CDR3 coding DNA: TGTGCCAGCAGCTTCCCGGGAGTGAACTACGAGCAGTACTTC.

The gene calls are TRBV7-9 and TRBJ1-2, with no clear D. V lost 0 bases and J lost 8, with 10 bases in between. This CDR3 region has 13 residues. Germline V gene data show CDR1 as SEHNR and CDR2 as FQNEAQ (reference sequence). The CDR3 protein is CASSLAQARGYTF. The CDR3 nucleotides read TGTGCCAGCAGCTTAGCTCAGGCGCGGGGCTACACCTTC.

This chain connects TRBV5-4 to TRBJ2-1, with 9 nucleotides matching TRBD1. Germline CDR1 SGHNT, CDR2 YYREEE (reference sequence). This CDR3 comprises 16 residues. After removal of 4 bases from V and 5 bases from J, the junction contained 10 bases not matched to a gene. The CDR3 reads CASSQPPGTGNNEQFF. The CDR3 nucleotides are TGTGCCAGCAGCCAGCCCCCCGGGACAGGGAACAATGAGCAGTTCTTC.